A selection of T cell receptor beta chains follows, all from one sample in a study of cytomegalovirus exposure and HLA in healthy donors. The assay was immunoSEQ multiplex PCR, and TCRdb's table has in-frame clones only and misses some. The table includes over 150,000 clones, 60% to 80% detected once. Sample: PBMCs. The receptors were sampled from a man aged 25 to 45 in good health and CMV-seropositive. Both conserved end residues are part of each CDR3. A D gene is named only where the DNA matches it firmly. Only some rows state a clone size, as once, few, many or a class for expanded clones.

clone_size: NA; j_call: TRBJ2-7; v_call: TRBV30; d_call: TRBD1; cdr3_nt: TGTGCCTGGAGTGCTGGTATCGGACAGGGGTACGAGCAGTACTTC; cdr3_aa: CAWSAGIGQGYEQYF
clone_size: once; j_call: TRBJ2-1; v_call: TRBV15; d_call: TRBD2; cdr3_nt: TGTGCCACCAGACTAGCGGGAACCTACAATGAGCAGTTCTTC; cdr3_aa: CATRLAGTYNEQFF
clone_size: NA; j_call: TRBJ2-7; v_call: TRBV25-1; d_call: TRBD1; cdr3_nt: TGTGCCAGCAGCCCGGGACAGGGGGGCTACGAGCAGTACTTC; cdr3_aa: CASSPGQGGYEQYF
clone_size: NA; j_call: TRBJ2-3; v_call: TRBV9; d_call: TRBD2; cdr3_nt: TGTGCCAGCAGCGTAGGCGGGCGGGAGGGCACAGATACGCAGTATTTT; cdr3_aa: CASSVGGREGTDTQYF
clone_size: NA; j_call: TRBJ2-1; v_call: TRBV5-1; d_call: NA; cdr3_nt: TGCGCCAGCAGCCCCAGCGCGAGCTCCTACAATGAGCAGTTCTTC; cdr3_aa: CASSPSASSYNEQFF
clone_size: NA; j_call: TRBJ2-1; v_call: TRBV5-1; d_call: TRBD2; cdr3_nt: TGCGCCAGCAGCTTGGCCGGGGGGGGCCGGGGAGACAATGAGCAGTTCTTC; cdr3_aa: CASSLAGGGRGDNEQFF
clone_size: NA; j_call: TRBJ1-3; v_call: TRBV28; d_call: NA; cdr3_nt: TGTGCCAGCAGTGAGGGAGCGGGGGCGTCCATATATTTT; cdr3_aa: CASSEGAGASIYF
clone_size: NA; j_call: TRBJ2-7; v_call: TRBV6-6; d_call: NA; cdr3_nt: TGTGCCAGCAGTCCCCAGGGTCGGTCCTACGAGCAGTACTTC; cdr3_aa: CASSPQGRSYEQYF
clone_size: NA; j_call: TRBJ1-3; v_call: TRBV5-1; d_call: NA; cdr3_nt: TGCGCCAGCAGCCTTCCGGAGGGTGGAAACACCATATATTTT; cdr3_aa: CASSLPEGGNTIYF
clone_size: NA; j_call: TRBJ2-3; v_call: TRBV7-8; d_call: NA; cdr3_nt: TGTGCCAGCAGCTTAGGAGTTATAATACATACGCAGTATTTT; cdr3_aa: CASSLGVIIHTQYF
clone_size: few; j_call: TRBJ2-2; v_call: TRBV4-2; d_call: TRBD2; cdr3_nt: TGTGCCAGCAGCTTGGGGGGGGATAACACCGGGGAGCTGTTTTTT; cdr3_aa: CASSLGGDNTGELFF
clone_size: NA; j_call: TRBJ1-1; v_call: TRBV5-6; d_call: NA; cdr3_nt: TGTGCCAGCAGCTTGGCCTTTATTCGGAACACTGAAGCTTTCTTT; cdr3_aa: CASSLAFIRNTEAFF
clone_size: NA; j_call: TRBJ2-3; v_call: TRBV7-8; d_call: TRBD2; cdr3_nt: TGTGCCAGCAGTTTCACCCGAGGACTAGCGGATACGCAGTATTTT; cdr3_aa: CASSFTRGLADTQYF
clone_size: once; j_call: TRBJ1-4; v_call: TRBV11-2; d_call: NA; cdr3_nt: TGTGCCAGCAGTTACAGAGGGTTTCGAATCGAAAAACTGTTTTTT; cdr3_aa: CASSYRGFRIEKLFF
clone_size: NA; j_call: TRBJ2-3; v_call: TRBV6-4; d_call: TRBD1; cdr3_nt: TGTGCCAGCAGTACCAGGGGGCTGGGCACAGATACGCAGTATTTT; cdr3_aa: CASSTRGLGTDTQYF
clone_size: NA; j_call: TRBJ2-1; v_call: TRBV10-3; d_call: TRBD2; cdr3_nt: TGTGCCATCAGTGACCTAGCGGGAGGGGGTAGGGAGCAGTTCTTC; cdr3_aa: CAISDLAGGGREQFF
clone_size: NA; j_call: TRBJ2-2; v_call: TRBV28; d_call: TRBD1; cdr3_nt: TGTGCCAGCAGCCTAGACAGGGGCAAGGCTCAGCTGTTTTTT; cdr3_aa: CASSLDRGKAQLFF
clone_size: NA; j_call: TRBJ2-2; v_call: TRBV7-9; d_call: TRBD2; cdr3_nt: TGTGCCAGCAGCTCCCAATTTTTAGCGGGGAAGAACACCGGGGAGCTGTTTTTT; cdr3_aa: CASSSQFLAGKNTGELFF
clone_size: few; j_call: TRBJ1-2; v_call: TRBV28; d_call: TRBD1; cdr3_nt: TGTGCCAGCAGTTCACAGGGGAACTATGGCTACACCTTC; cdr3_aa: CASSSQGNYGYTF
clone_size: NA; j_call: TRBJ2-1; v_call: TRBV29-1; d_call: NA; cdr3_nt: TGCAGCGTCATGTTGGGGACTGTGCACTACAATGAGCAGTTCTTC; cdr3_aa: CSVMLGTVHYNEQFF
clone_size: NA; j_call: TRBJ2-3; v_call: TRBV5-4; d_call: TRBD1; cdr3_nt: TGTGCCAGCAGCGTAAGGGACAGGGGTAGCACAGATACGCAGTATTTT; cdr3_aa: CASSVRDRGSTDTQYF
clone_size: NA; j_call: TRBJ1-5; v_call: TRBV4-1; d_call: TRBD1; cdr3_nt: TGCGCCAGCAGCCAAGTCAGGGGGTCGGATCAGCCCCAGCATTTT; cdr3_aa: CASSQVRGSDQPQHF
clone_size: NA; j_call: TRBJ1-1; v_call: TRBV5-4; d_call: NA; cdr3_nt: TGTGCCAGCAGTCCGGCCACAAGCAGGGGAGGGGTTAAAGCTTTCTTT; cdr3_aa: CASSPATSRGGVKAFF
clone_size: NA; j_call: TRBJ1-3; v_call: TRBV2; d_call: NA; cdr3_nt: TGTGCCAGCAGGGGAGGGACGGCGGGTGGAAACACCATATATTTT; cdr3_aa: CASRGGTAGGNTIYF
clone_size: NA; j_call: TRBJ2-7; v_call: TRBV19; d_call: TRBD2; cdr3_nt: TGTGCCAGTAGTATATATACGGGAGGTATCGACGAGCAGTACTTC; cdr3_aa: CASSIYTGGIDEQYF
clone_size: NA; j_call: TRBJ2-1; v_call: TRBV7-9; d_call: NA; cdr3_nt: TGTGCCAGCAGCTTAGGTTCCGGGAGCTACAATGAGCAGTTCTTC; cdr3_aa: CASSLGSGSYNEQFF
clone_size: NA; j_call: TRBJ2-3; v_call: TRBV28; d_call: TRBD2; cdr3_nt: TGTGCCAGCAGTCACCGGGGTCTGGGACTAGTGGATACGCAGTATTTT; cdr3_aa: CASSHRGLGLVDTQYF
clone_size: NA; j_call: TRBJ2-5; v_call: TRBV5-8; d_call: NA; cdr3_nt: TGTGCCAGCAGCTTGTGGTCGGGTTTTATATCCCAAGAGACCCAGTACTTC; cdr3_aa: CASSLWSGFISQETQYF
clone_size: NA; j_call: TRBJ2-5; v_call: TRBV30; d_call: NA; cdr3_nt: TGTGCCTGGAACAGGGTTGGAGAGACCCAGTACTTC; cdr3_aa: CAWNRVGETQYF
clone_size: few; j_call: TRBJ1-1; v_call: TRBV27; d_call: NA; cdr3_nt: TGTGCCAGCAGTTTTACGGGACACCGTGCGAAGATCTTT; cdr3_aa: CASSFTGHRAKIF
clone_size: NA; j_call: TRBJ2-5; v_call: TRBV11-2; d_call: TRBD2; cdr3_nt: TGTGCCAGCAGCTTAGATGGGGACGGGAGGAAGTACTTC; cdr3_aa: CASSLDGDGRKYF
clone_size: NA; j_call: TRBJ1-5; v_call: TRBV6-1; d_call: NA; cdr3_nt: TGTGCCAGCAGTGAAGCGCTGCAGTTTCCCCAGCATTTT; cdr3_aa: CASSEALQFPQHF
clone_size: NA; j_call: TRBJ2-7; v_call: TRBV28; d_call: TRBD1; cdr3_nt: TGTGCCAGCAGTTTAGGTCAGGGGGTCTCCGAGCAGTACTTC; cdr3_aa: CASSLGQGVSEQYF
clone_size: few; j_call: TRBJ1-1; v_call: TRBV6-5; d_call: NA; cdr3_nt: TGTGCCAGCAAGGAGCTAGAAACTGAAGCTTTCTTT; cdr3_aa: CASKELETEAFF
clone_size: NA; j_call: TRBJ1-1; v_call: TRBV30; d_call: NA; cdr3_nt: TGTGCCTGGGGCAGGGGTTGGTCTGAAGCTTTCTTT; cdr3_aa: CAWGRGWSEAFF
clone_size: NA; j_call: TRBJ2-3; v_call: TRBV4-1; d_call: TRBD2; cdr3_nt: TGCGCCAGCAGCCAAGAAGAACCGGGAGGTTCAGATACGCAGTATTTT; cdr3_aa: CASSQEEPGGSDTQYF
clone_size: NA; j_call: TRBJ2-7; v_call: TRBV13; d_call: NA; cdr3_nt: TGTGCCAGCACCCCGGGGGGCCGACCCCGCGAGCAGTACTTC; cdr3_aa: CASTPGGRPREQYF
clone_size: NA; j_call: TRBJ2-1; v_call: TRBV4-1; d_call: TRBD2; cdr3_nt: TGCGCCAGCAGCCAAGTAGCGGGAGCCTCCTACAATGAGCAGTTCTTC; cdr3_aa: CASSQVAGASYNEQFF